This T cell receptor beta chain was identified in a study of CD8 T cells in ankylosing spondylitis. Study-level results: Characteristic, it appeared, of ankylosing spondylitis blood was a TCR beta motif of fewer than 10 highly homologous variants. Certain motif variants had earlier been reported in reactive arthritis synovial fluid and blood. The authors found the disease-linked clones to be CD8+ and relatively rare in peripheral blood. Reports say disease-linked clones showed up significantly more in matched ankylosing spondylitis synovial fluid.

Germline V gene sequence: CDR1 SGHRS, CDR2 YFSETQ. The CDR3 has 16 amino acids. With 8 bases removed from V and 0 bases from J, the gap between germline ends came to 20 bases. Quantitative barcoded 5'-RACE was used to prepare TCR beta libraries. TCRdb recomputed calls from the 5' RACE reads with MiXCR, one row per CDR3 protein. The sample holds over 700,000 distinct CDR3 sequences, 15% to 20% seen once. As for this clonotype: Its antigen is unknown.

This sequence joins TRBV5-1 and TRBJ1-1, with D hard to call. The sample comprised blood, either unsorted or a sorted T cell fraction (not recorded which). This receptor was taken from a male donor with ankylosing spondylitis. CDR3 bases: TGCGCCAGTATGTTAGGTGGAACGATAATGAACACTGAAGCTTTCTTT. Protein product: CASMLGGTIMNTEAFF.